The following is a TCR beta chain sequence with its context. CDR1 is LGHNA and CDR2 is YSLEER in the germline V gene. V lost 0 bases and J lost 5; bases outside the gene matches: 8. The length of the CDR3 is 16 residues. This sample is drawn from a study of OX40 agonist ivuxolimab in advanced cancers. Study context: Patients received intravenous ivuxolimab every 2 weeks at 0.01 to 10 mg/kg. The study enrolled dose-escalation patients with hepatocellular carcinoma, melanoma, renal cell or head and neck cancer.

Sequenced by immunoSEQ multiplex PCR; TCRdb stores in-frame clones only, minus some. The table shows 65,000 to 100,000 clones, with around nine tenths occurring only once. This chain joins TRBV4-3 and TRBJ2-3; 7 positions agree with TRBD2. The sample consisted of CD4+ or CD8+ T cells sorted from blood, taken in a trial of the OX40 agonist ivuxolimab. The sequence derives from an adult with an advanced solid tumor such as melanoma, head and neck, liver or kidney cancer. The CDR3 loop is CASSQDWGGNRDTQYF. The CDR3 DNA is TGCGCCAGCAGCCAAGATTGGGGGGGGAATAGAGATACGCAGTATTTT.